Following are 2 T cell receptor beta chains from one sample sequenced in a study of shared clonotypes between healthy human individuals. The protocol was immunoSEQ multiplex PCR, while the TCRdb copy is restricted to in-frame clones and leaves out a portion. Seen here are a few million clones, over 90% observed once, and the top ten hold about 0.37%. The sequencing sample was made of naive CD4+ T cells from PBMCs. Described subset: CD45RA+ positively selected. These TCRs come from a young man in good health. Some clones in this sample may be carry-over from other donors' samples.

J is TRBJ2-3 and V is TRBV28; D is undetermined. Germline V gives CDR1 MDHEN, CDR2 SYDVKM. This CDR3 is 14 amino acids long. V dropped 5 bases and J dropped 2 bases, with 11 bases sitting between them. The CDR3 loop is CASSPSPYTDTQYF. The DNA for the CDR3 is TGTGCCAGCAGTCCAAGCCCATACACAGATACGCAGTATTTT.

This rearrangement joins TRBV4-3 to TRBJ2-3; D is unclear. CDR1 and CDR2 from the germline V gene are LGHNA and YSLEER. Trimming removed 5 bases from V and 0 bases from J, with 12 bases in between. The CDR3 length is 15 residues. The chain's CDR3 is CASSYAGESTDTQYF. The CDR3 DNA reads as TGCGCCAGCAGCTATGCCGGAGAAAGCACAGATACGCAGTATTTT.